This entry describes one T cell receptor beta chain. The sample is drawn from a study of control samples from healthy donors and cancer patients. Germline V gene lookup returns CDR1 SGHTA and CDR2 FQGNSA. The V end lost 6 bases, the J end lost 5 bases, and 11 bases lay between the germline ends. The CDR3 has 13 residues. Profiling relied on immunoSEQ multiplex PCR, and the TCRdb table lists in-frame clones only, not all of them. Among approximately 98,000 clones listed, approximately 82% were seen once. J is TRBJ2-1 and V is TRBV7-2; D perhaps matches TRBD1 (6 bases). Source material: blood. This TCR was sampled from a man between 18 and 29 years old in good health. This CDR3 is CASSRTAHNEQFF. The CDR3, as DNA: TGTGCCAGCAGTAGGACAGCTCACAATGAGCAGTTCTTC.